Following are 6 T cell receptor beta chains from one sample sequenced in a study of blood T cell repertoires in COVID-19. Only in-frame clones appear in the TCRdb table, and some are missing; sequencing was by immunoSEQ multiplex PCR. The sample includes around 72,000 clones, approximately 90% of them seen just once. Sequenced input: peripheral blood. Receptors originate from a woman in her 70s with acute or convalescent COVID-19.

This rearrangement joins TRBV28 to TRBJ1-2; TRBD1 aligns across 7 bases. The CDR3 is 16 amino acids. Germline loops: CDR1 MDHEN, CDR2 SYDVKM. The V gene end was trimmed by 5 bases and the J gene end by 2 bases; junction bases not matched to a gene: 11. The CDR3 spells CASSAAGTATNYGYTF. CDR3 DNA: TGTGCCAGCAGTGCCGCCGGGACAGCGACGAACTATGGCTACACCTTC.

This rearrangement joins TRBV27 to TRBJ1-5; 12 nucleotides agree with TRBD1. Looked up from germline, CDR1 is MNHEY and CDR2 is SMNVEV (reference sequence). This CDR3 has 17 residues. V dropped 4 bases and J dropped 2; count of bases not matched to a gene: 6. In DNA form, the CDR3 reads TGTGCCAGCAGTTCGGGACAGGGGGCTAGGGGCAATCAGCCCCAGCATTTT. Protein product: CASSSGQGARGNQPQHF.

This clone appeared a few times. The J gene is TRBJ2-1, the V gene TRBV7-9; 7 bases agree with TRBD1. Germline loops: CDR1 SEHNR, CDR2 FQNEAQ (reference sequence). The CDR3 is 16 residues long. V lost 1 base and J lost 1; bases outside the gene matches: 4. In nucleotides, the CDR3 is TGTGCCAGCAGCTTAGGGGTCAGGGGGTCCTACAATGAGCAGTTCTTC. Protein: CASSLGVRGSYNEQFF. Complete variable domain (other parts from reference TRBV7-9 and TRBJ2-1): DTGVSQNPRHKITKRGQNVTFRCDPISEHNRLYWYRQTLGQGPEFLTYFQNEAQLEKSRLLSDRFSAERPKGSFSTLEIQRTEQGDSAMYLCASSLGVRGSYNEQFFGPGTRLTVL.

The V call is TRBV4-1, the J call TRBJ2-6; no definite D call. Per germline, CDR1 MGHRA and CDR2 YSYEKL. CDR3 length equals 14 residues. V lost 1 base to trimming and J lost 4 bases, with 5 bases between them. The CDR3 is CASSQVVGANVLTF. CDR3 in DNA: TGCGCCAGCAGCCAAGTAGTGGGGGCCAACGTCCTGACTTTC.

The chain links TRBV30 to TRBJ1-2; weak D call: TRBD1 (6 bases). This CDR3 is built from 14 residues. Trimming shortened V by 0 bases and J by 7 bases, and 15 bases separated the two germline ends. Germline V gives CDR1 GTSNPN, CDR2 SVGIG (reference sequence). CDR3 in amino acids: CAWSVGRGVGGYTF. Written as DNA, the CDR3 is TGTGCCTGGAGTGTTGGCAGGGGAGTTGGTGGCTACACCTTC.

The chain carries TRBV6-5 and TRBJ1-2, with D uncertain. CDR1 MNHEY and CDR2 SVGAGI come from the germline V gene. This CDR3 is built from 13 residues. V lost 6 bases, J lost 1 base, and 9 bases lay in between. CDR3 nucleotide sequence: TGTGCCAGCAGGGAGGGAGGTAACTATGGCTACACCTTC. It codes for CASREGGNYGYTF.